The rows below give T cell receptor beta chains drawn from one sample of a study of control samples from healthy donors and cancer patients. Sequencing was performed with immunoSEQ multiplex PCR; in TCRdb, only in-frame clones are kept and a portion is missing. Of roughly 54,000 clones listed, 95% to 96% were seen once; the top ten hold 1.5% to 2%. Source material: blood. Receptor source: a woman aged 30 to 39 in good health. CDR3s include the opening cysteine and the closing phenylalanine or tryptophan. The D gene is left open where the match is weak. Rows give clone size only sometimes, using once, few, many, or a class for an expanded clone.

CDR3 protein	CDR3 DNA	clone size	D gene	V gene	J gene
CASSPWRTGTDTQYF	TGTGCCAGCAGCCCCTGGCGCACCGGCACAGATACGCAGTATTTT	-	-	TRBV28	TRBJ2-3
CASRDSSGGGTDTQYF	TGTGCCAGCAGGGACAGCTCCGGGGGGGGCACAGATACGCAGTATTTT	once	TRBD2	TRBV28	TRBJ2-3
CSASPGQGYEQYF	TGCAGTGCTAGTCCGGGACAGGGTTACGAGCAGTACTTC	-	TRBD1	TRBV20-1	TRBJ2-7
CASSQERALSTDTQYF	TGCGCCAGCAGCCAAGAACGAGCGTTATCCACAGATACGCAGTATTTT	-	-	TRBV4-1	TRBJ2-3
CASSPRGGGRNTGELFF	TGTGCCAGCAGCCCTCGAGGGGGCGGGAGGAATACCGGGGAGCTGTTTTTT	-	-	TRBV7-9	TRBJ2-2
CATLAGGGDTQYF	TGTGCCACCTTAGCGGGAGGGGGAGATACGCAGTATTTT	once	TRBD2	TRBV19	TRBJ2-3
CASRSSGQLETQYF	TGTGCCAGTAGGAGCAGCGGACAGCTAGAGACCCAGTACTTC	-	-	TRBV19	TRBJ2-5
CAWGQGAGNSPLHF	TGTGCCTGGGGACAGGGGGCTGGGAATTCACCCCTCCACTTT	-	TRBD1	TRBV30	TRBJ1-6
CASSLEPGNTGELFF	TGCGCCAGCAGCTTGGAACCAGGGAACACCGGGGAGCTGTTTTTT	once	-	TRBV5-1	TRBJ2-2
CASTTKEGSPYEQYF	TGTGCCAGCACCACAAAAGAGGGGAGTCCCTACGAGCAGTACTTC	-	-	TRBV28	TRBJ2-7
CASSINWSSYEQYF	TGTGCCAGTAGTATAAACTGGAGCTCCTACGAGCAGTACTTC	-	-	TRBV19	TRBJ2-7
CASTGDGRTSNYGYTF	TGTGCCAGCACAGGGGACGGTAGGACTTCTAACTATGGCTACACCTTC	-	-	TRBV28	TRBJ1-2
CASSYSGSISSYNEQFF	TGTGCCAGCAGTTATAGCGGGAGTATTTCCTCCTACAATGAGCAGTTCTTC	-	TRBD2	TRBV25-1	TRBJ2-1
CATRSTGGEETQYF	TGTGCCACCAGATCGACCGGAGGGGAAGAGACCCAGTACTTC	-	-	TRBV24-1	TRBJ2-5
CASSFGTMNTEAFF	TGTGCCAGTAGTTTTGGGACAATGAACACTGAAGCTTTCTTT	once	-	TRBV19	TRBJ1-1
CASSSQAPSEQYF	TGTGCCAGCAGCTCACAGGCGCCCTCCGAGCAGTACTTC	-	-	TRBV7-2	TRBJ2-7
CASSPRGDSYEQYF	TGCGCCAGCAGCCCCCGTGGGGATTCCTACGAGCAGTACTTC	-	-	TRBV4-1	TRBJ2-7
CASSQMAGASYEQYF	TGTGCCAGCAGCCAAATGGCAGGGGCCTCCTACGAGCAGTACTTC	-	-	TRBV14	TRBJ2-7
CASSHDRISYEQYF	TGTGCCAGTAGTCACGACAGGATCTCCTACGAGCAGTACTTC	once	-	TRBV19	TRBJ2-7
CASSLLSFSYEQYF	TGTGCCAGCAGCTTACTCTCGTTTTCGTACGAGCAGTACTTC	once	-	TRBV11-2	TRBJ2-7
CSVEDSGDYEQYF	TGCAGCGTTGAAGATTCGGGAGACTACGAGCAGTACTTC	-	-	TRBV29-1	TRBJ2-7
CASRRLAGSTDTQYF	TGTGCCAGCAGAAGACTAGCGGGAAGCACAGATACGCAGTATTTT	once	TRBD2	TRBV7-8	TRBJ2-3
CASRQPGQGRQPQHF	TGTGCCAGCAGGCAGCCGGGACAGGGGCGTCAGCCCCAGCATTTT	-	TRBD1	TRBV28	TRBJ1-5
CASSSDAQTGGNEQFF	TGTGCCAGCAGCTCGGACGCCCAGACTGGGGGCAATGAGCAGTTCTTC	-	-	TRBV7-3	TRBJ2-1
CATGRPNYGYTF	TGTGCCACCGGCCGTCCGAACTATGGCTACACCTTC	-	-	TRBV10-3	TRBJ1-2
CASSWISYEQYF	TGTGCCAGCAGCTGGATCTCCTACGAGCAGTACTTC	once	-	TRBV7-9	TRBJ2-7
CASSDSLDTQYF	TGTGCCAGCAGTGACAGCTTGGATACGCAGTATTTT	-	-	TRBV6-6	TRBJ2-3
CASGLEEEAGDRSDTQYF	TGTGCCAGCGGCCTCGAGGAGGAAGCGGGAGATAGGTCAGATACGCAGTATTTT	-	TRBD2	TRBV13	TRBJ2-3
CASSDPAGEGRAKNIQYF	TGTGCCAGCAGTGACCCAGCGGGAGAAGGGCGGGCCAAAAACATTCAGTACTTC	-	TRBD2	TRBV2	TRBJ2-4
CSADVPETQYF	TGCAGTGCCGACGTACCGGAGACCCAGTACTTC	-	-	TRBV20-1	TRBJ2-5
CASSQMTGVVYGYTF	TGCGCCAGCAGCCAAATGACAGGGGTTGTTTATGGCTACACCTTC	-	TRBD1	TRBV4-1	TRBJ1-2
CASSQSIFLTQRGEKLFF	TGCGCCAGCAGTCAATCTATTTTTTTAACTCAAAGGGGGGAAAAACTGTTTTTT	-	-	TRBV23-1	TRBJ1-4
CASSEAPSQGVYEQYF	TGTGCCAGCAGTGAAGCGCCGAGTCAGGGGGTCTACGAGCAGTACTTC	-	TRBD1	TRBV6-1	TRBJ2-7
CASRQGQGGNQPQHF	TGTGCCAGCAGACAAGGACAGGGGGGCAATCAGCCCCAGCATTTT	-	TRBD1	TRBV2	TRBJ1-5
CASSVLRNTEAFF	TGTGCCAGCAGTGTTTTAAGGAACACTGAAGCTTTCTTT	-	-	TRBV2	TRBJ1-1
CATSSFRDTSYNEQFF	TGTGCCACCAGCAGCTTCCGGGACACCTCCTACAATGAGCAGTTCTTC	-	-	TRBV15	TRBJ2-1
CASSQEALAGESYNEQFF	TGTGCCAGCAGCCAAGAAGCCCTAGCGGGAGAGTCCTACAATGAGCAGTTCTTC	-	TRBD2	TRBV3-1/TRBV3-2	TRBJ2-1
CASSLDMAPEAFF	TGTGCCAGCAGCTTGGACATGGCACCTGAAGCTTTCTTT	-	-	TRBV7-2	TRBJ1-1
CASSYTSGSADTQYF	TGTGCCAGCAGTTATACTAGCGGGAGTGCAGATACGCAGTATTTT	-	TRBD2	TRBV7-2	TRBJ2-3
CASSLDRGPAFF	TGTGCCAGCAGCCTTGACAGGGGACCAGCTTTCTTT	-	TRBD1	TRBV7-9	TRBJ1-1
CASSGYRVTGELFF	TGTGCCAGCAGCGGGTACAGGGTCACCGGGGAGCTGTTTTTT	-	-	TRBV7-2	TRBJ2-2
CASSQGTSGPSDTQYF	TGTGCCAGCAGCCAAGGGACTAGCGGCCCGTCAGATACGCAGTATTTT	-	TRBD2	TRBV3-1/TRBV3-2	TRBJ2-3
CASSLAGLEQFF	TGTGCCAGCAGTTTAGCGGGACTTGAGCAGTTCTTC	-	-	TRBV12-3/TRBV12-4	TRBJ2-1
CASSLAGQGYPYEQYF	TGTGCCAGCAGCTTAGCCGGACAGGGGTATCCCTACGAGCAGTACTTC	-	TRBD1	TRBV7-9	TRBJ2-7
CASRDRVAGELFF	TGTGCCAGCAGGGACAGGGTTGCCGGGGAGCTGTTTTTT	-	TRBD1	TRBV6-5	TRBJ2-2
CASKTAASTDTQYF	TGTGCCAGTAAAACTGCTGCTAGCACAGATACGCAGTATTTT	-	-	TRBV19	TRBJ2-3
CASSLWGTAEAFF	TGTGCCAGCAGTTTATGGGGGACAGCAGAAGCTTTCTTT	once	TRBD1	TRBV27	TRBJ1-1
CASRTRTATSYNEQFF	TGTGCCAGCAGAACCCGGACAGCGACCTCCTACAATGAGCAGTTCTTC	-	-	TRBV2	TRBJ2-1
CASSPGGRDQPQHF	TGTGCCAGCAGCCCAGGGGGCAGGGATCAGCCCCAGCATTTT	-	TRBD1	TRBV28	TRBJ1-5
CASSRWAGETQYF	TGCGCCAGCAGCCGGTGGGCGGGAGAGACCCAGTACTTC	-	-	TRBV5-1	TRBJ2-5
CASKSQGRQNNNEQFF	TGCGCCAGCAAGTCCCAGGGGAGGCAAAACAACAATGAGCAGTTCTTC	-	-	TRBV5-1	TRBJ2-1
CAISGPSGMNTIYF	TGTGCCATCAGTGGACCATCAGGGATGAACACCATATATTTT	-	-	TRBV10-3	TRBJ1-3
CASSFNRQGGPNEQFF	TGCGCCAGCAGCTTTAATCGGCAGGGGGGCCCCAATGAGCAGTTCTTC	-	-	TRBV5-1	TRBJ2-1
CASSQDSQGYYGYTF	TGTGCCAGCAGCCAAGATTCGCAGGGCTACTATGGCTACACCTTC	-	-	TRBV4-2	TRBJ1-2
CASSIGSGYTGELFF	TGTGCCAGTAGTATTGGTTCGGGCTACACCGGGGAGCTGTTTTTT	once	-	TRBV19	TRBJ2-2
CATSRDLGTDYGYTF	TGTGCCACCAGCAGAGATTTAGGGACAGACTATGGCTACACCTTC	-	TRBD1	TRBV15	TRBJ1-2
CASSPKTSGAPSGGELFF	TGTGCCAGCTCACCAAAAACTAGCGGGGCCCCCTCCGGCGGGGAGCTGTTTTTT	-	TRBD2	TRBV18	TRBJ2-2
CASSFNGGNEQFF	TGTGCCAGCAGCTTTAATGGGGGGAATGAGCAGTTCTTC	once	-	TRBV11-3	TRBJ2-1
CASSLTTGTGLVF	TGCGCCAGCAGCTTGACCACCGGGACCGGATTGGTCTTT	-	-	TRBV5-1	TRBJ1-1
CASSILLVENSEGELFF	TGTGCCAGTAGTATTCTTCTGGTGGAAAACTCAGAGGGGGAGCTGTTTTTT	-	-	TRBV19	TRBJ2-2